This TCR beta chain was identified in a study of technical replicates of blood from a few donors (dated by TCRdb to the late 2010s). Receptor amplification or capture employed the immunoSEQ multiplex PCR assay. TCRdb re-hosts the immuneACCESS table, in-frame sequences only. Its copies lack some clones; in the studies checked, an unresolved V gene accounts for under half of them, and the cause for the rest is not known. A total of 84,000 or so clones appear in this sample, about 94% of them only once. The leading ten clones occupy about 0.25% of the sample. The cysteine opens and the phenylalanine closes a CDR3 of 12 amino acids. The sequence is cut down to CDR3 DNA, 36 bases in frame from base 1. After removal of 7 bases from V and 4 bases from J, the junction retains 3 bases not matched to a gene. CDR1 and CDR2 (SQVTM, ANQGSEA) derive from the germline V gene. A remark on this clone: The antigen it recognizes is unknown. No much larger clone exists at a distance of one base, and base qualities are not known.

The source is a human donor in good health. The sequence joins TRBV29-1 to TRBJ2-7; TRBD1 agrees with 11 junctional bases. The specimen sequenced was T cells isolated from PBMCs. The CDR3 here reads CSAGTGGYEQYF. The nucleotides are TGCAGCGCCGGGACAGGGGGATACGAGCAGTACTTC.